These 9 T cell receptor beta chains share one sample of origin, sequenced in a study of T cell changes during pregnancy in multiple sclerosis. The repertoire was sequenced with immunoSEQ multiplex PCR; TCRdb's copy has only in-frame clones and lacks some. The table records about 44,000 clones, 90% to 97% of them present only once. The specimen was peripheral blood, collected in the second trimester of pregnancy. The receptors here all came from a female donor with multiple sclerosis, enrolled in a pregnancy study.

The V gene is TRBV6-1, the J gene TRBJ2-7; 13 bases are shared with TRBD2. This CDR3 comprises 15 residues. With 1 base clipped from V and 4 bases from J, the junction kept 1 base outside the gene matches. CDR1 is MNHNS, CDR2 SASEGT, per germline. CDR3 amino acids: CASSEGLAGGYEQYF. CDR3 sequence (DNA): TGTGCCAGCAGTGAAGGACTAGCGGGGGGTTACGAGCAGTACTTC.

This chain joins TRBV4-3 and TRBJ2-7; 11 bases agree with TRBD1. The CDR3 length is 15 residues. Germline V gives CDR1 LGHNA, CDR2 YSLEER. Trimming cost V 4 bases and J 3 bases; bases outside gene matches: 5. In nucleotides, the CDR3 is TGCGCCAGCAGCCTTGGACAGGGGGCGAGCTACGAGCAGTACTTC. This sequence encodes CASSLGQGASYEQYF.

This clone was seen a single time. The chain recombines TRBV4-1 with TRBJ1-6; perhaps TRBD1 as D (6 bases). Germline lookup yields CDR1 MGHRA and CDR2 YSYEKL. This CDR3 comprises 15 residues. The V end lost 0 bases, the J end lost 7 bases, and 10 bases lay between the germline ends. The CDR3 sequence is CASSQETGPNSPLHF. CDR3 nucleotide sequence: TGCGCCAGCAGCCAAGAAACAGGGCCAAATTCACCCCTCCACTTT.

In regard to this clone: The CDR3 ends on some other residue instead of the conserved phenylalanine or tryptophan, so this is likely a read error. V and J are TRBV2 and TRBJ2-4; no definite D call. V lost 3 bases and J 0 bases, leaving 6 bases between the germline ends. CDR3 size: 14 residues. CDR1 SNHLY and CDR2 FYNNEI come from the germline V gene. The CDR3 DNA is TGTGCCAGCAGTGAGCAGTTAGCCAAAAACATTCAGTACCTC. Its translation is CASSEQLAKNIQYL.

The V call is TRBV11-2, the J call TRBJ2-7; 9 positions agree with TRBD1. Germline trimming cut 6 bases from V and 0 bases from J; bases unmatched to any gene: 3. In germline, CDR1 is SGHAT, CDR2 FQNNGV. CDR3 length: 14 residues. CDR3 loop: CASSEQGASYEQYF. The CDR3 region has the DNA TGTGCCAGCAGTGAACAGGGGGCCTCCTACGAGCAGTACTTC.

This chain links TRBV6-1 with TRBJ1-3, with D perhaps matching TRBD1 (6 bases). The V gene lost 6 bases and the J gene lost 0 bases, with 12 bases spanning the gap. The CDR3 length is 15 residues. Per the germline V gene, CDR1 is MNHNS and CDR2 is SASEGT. As DNA, the CDR3 is TGTGCCAGCAGCCCACAGGGCTACTCTGGAAACACCATATATTTT. It is translated as CASSPQGYSGNTIYF.

The chain recombines TRBV9 with TRBJ1-6; TRBD1 aligns across 7 bases. CDR3 length equals 17 residues. Germline V gene sequence: CDR1 SGDLS, CDR2 YYNGEE. Trimming took 4 bases from V and 8 from J; bases not matched to a gene: 15. CDR3 loop: CASSLTPLDRADSPLHF. The CDR3 DNA sequence: TGTGCCAGCAGCCTAACCCCCCTCGACAGGGCCGATTCACCCCTCCACTTT.

The chain has TRBV6-5 and TRBJ2-2; D perhaps matches TRBD2 (7 bases). From germline, CDR1 is MNHEY and CDR2 SVGAGI. The CDR3 totals 14 residues. Between the trimmed V and J ends, which lost 6 bases and 6 bases, there was a span of 14 bases. DNA of the CDR3: TGTGCCAGCAGCGACACGGGGGGCCCCGGGGAGCTGTTTTTT. Protein product: CASSDTGGPGELFF.

The chain links TRBV18 to TRBJ1-1; 9 bases are a match to TRBD1. The germline CDR1 and CDR2 sequences are KGHSH and LQKENI. Trimming cost V 4 bases and J 4 bases; bases outside gene matches: 10. The CDR3 spans 16 residues. CDR3 in amino acids: CASSQEQGARGTEAFF. In DNA, the CDR3 is TGTGCCAGCTCACAGGAACAGGGGGCGCGGGGCACTGAAGCTTTCTTT.